Ten or more counts support the clone carrying this T cell receptor beta chain. Its matching antigen is unknown. The CDR3 goes on 3 residues after the read ends, and that part is filled in from the germline J gene. Method: immunoSEQ multiplex PCR; TCRdb's copy keeps in-frame clones and lacks some. Listed for the sample are some 25,000 clones, none seen a single time. The data originate from a study of T cell clonality in common variable immunodeficiency. Findings of the study overall: Repertoire-complication correlations in CVID were limited by patient heterogeneity. Common variable immunodeficiency TCR beta sequences reportedly had fewer deletions and N-nucleotide insertions.

Patients had low serum IgG, IgA and/or IgM and specific antibody deficiency. CVID subjects were neither ill nor on immunomodulatory or immunosuppressive medication at sampling. Blood samples were heparinized, about 4.5 to 8.5 ml per donor. Per the germline V gene, CDR1 is KGHSH and CDR2 is LQKENI. V shed 1 base, J shed 4 bases, and the junction held 1 base outside the gene matches. The CDR3 contains 15 residues. Material: peripheral blood mononuclear cells. The chain links TRBV18 to TRBJ2-1; 10 bases are a match to TRBD2. The sequence was obtained from a human donor with common variable immunodeficiency. CDR3 amino acids: CASSPRTSGYNEQFF. The part of the CDR3 DNA that was read is TGTGCCAGCTCACCACGGACTAGCGGATACAATGAG.